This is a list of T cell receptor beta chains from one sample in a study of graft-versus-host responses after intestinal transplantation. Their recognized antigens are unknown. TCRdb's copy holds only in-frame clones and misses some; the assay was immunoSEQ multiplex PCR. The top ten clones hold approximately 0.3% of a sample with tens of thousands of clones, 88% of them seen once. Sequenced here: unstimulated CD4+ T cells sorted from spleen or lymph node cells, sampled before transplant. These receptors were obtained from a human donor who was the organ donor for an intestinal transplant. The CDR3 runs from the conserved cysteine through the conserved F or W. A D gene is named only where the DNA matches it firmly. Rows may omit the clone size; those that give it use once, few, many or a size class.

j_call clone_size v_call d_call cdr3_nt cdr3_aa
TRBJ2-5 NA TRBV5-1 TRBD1 TGCGCCAGCAGCAAGGACAGGGCCCTACAAGAGACCCAGTACTTC CASSKDRALQETQYF
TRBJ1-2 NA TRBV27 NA TGTGCCAGCACCCCGGGGAGGACATATAACTATGGCTACACCTTC CASTPGRTYNYGYTF
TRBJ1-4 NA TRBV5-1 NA TGCGCCAGCAGCAAAGGGGCAACTAATGAAAAACTGTTTTTT CASSKGATNEKLFF
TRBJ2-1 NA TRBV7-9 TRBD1 TGTGCCAGCATCCTAAGGGGGCCCCCAGGGGATGAGCAGTTCTTC CASILRGPPGDEQFF
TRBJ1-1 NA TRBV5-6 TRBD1 TGTGCCAGCAGGCTCTATGAACAGGGGCTGAACACTGAAGCTTTCTTT CASRLYEQGLNTEAFF
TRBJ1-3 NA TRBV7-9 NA TGTGCCAGCAGCTCCGACAGGACCGGAAACACCATATATTTT CASSSDRTGNTIYF
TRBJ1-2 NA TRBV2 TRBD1 TGTGCCAGCAGCCGGGACAGGTGGGGCTACACCTTC CASSRDRWGYTF
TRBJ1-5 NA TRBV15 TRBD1 TGTGCCACCAGCGGCCCCACAGGGGCCGAGGGGAATCAGCCCCAGCATTTT CATSGPTGAEGNQPQHF
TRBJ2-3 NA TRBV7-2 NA TGTGCCAGCAGCTTTTCCCCGGGGGATACGCAGTATTTT CASSFSPGDTQYF
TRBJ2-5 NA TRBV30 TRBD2 TGTGCCTTCGGACTAGCGGACATGATGGAGACCCAGTACTTC CAFGLADMMETQYF
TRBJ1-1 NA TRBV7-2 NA TGTGCCAGCAGCTTAGTGGGACTCCCGAACACTGAAGCTTTCTTT CASSLVGLPNTEAFF
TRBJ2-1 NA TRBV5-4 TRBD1 TGTGCCAGCAGCGGCGCGGGACAGGTTTACAATGAGCAGTTCTTC CASSGAGQVYNEQFF
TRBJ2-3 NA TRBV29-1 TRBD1 TGCAGCGTTGTCGACAGGGGGCTCGTAGATACGCAGTATTTT CSVVDRGLVDTQYF
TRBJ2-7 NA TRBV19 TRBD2 TGTGCCAGTAGTTCCTACCGGGGGGAGAACGAGCAGTACTTC CASSSYRGENEQYF
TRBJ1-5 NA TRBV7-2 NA TGTGCCAGCAGCTTGCAAGGGGGACAGCCCCAGCATTTT CASSLQGGQPQHF
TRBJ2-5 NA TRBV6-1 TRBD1 TGTGCCAGCACCCTGGACAGGGCGAAAGAGACCCAGTACTTC CASTLDRAKETQYF
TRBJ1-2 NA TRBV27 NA TGTGCCAGCACAATGAGCACAGGCGGCGGCTACACCTTC CASTMSTGGGYTF
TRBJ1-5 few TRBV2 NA TGTGCCAGCGCAGTCCCAGGGCCCCAGCATTTT CASAVPGPQHF
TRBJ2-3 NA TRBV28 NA TGTGCCAGCAGTACCTCGAGCCTCACGGATACGCAGTATTTT CASSTSSLTDTQYF
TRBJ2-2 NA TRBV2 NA TGTGCCAGCAGTGAAGCAAGTCCCAGGGTGACCGGGGAGCTGTTTTTT CASSEASPRVTGELFF
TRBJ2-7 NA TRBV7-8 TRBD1 TGTGCCAGCAGCTTCCTGGACAGGAGCTCCTACGAGCAGTACTTC CASSFLDRSSYEQYF
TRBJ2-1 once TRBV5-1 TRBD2 TGCGCCAGCAGCTTGAGCGGGGGGGCTTACAATGAGCAGTTCTTC CASSLSGGAYNEQFF
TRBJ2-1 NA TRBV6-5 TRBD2 TGTGCCAGCAGTTATGACGGGGGGGGGCTGCGGGAGCAGTTCTTC CASSYDGGGLREQFF
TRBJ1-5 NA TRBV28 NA TGTGCCAGCAGTGCAAGAGTGGGCAATCAGCCCCAGCATTTT CASSARVGNQPQHF
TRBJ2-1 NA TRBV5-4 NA TGTGCCAGCAGCTTCAGCGTTAGCTCCTACAATGAGCAGTTCTTC CASSFSVSSYNEQFF
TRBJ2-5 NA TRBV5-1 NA TGCGCCAGCCGGACTGGACAAGAGACCCAGTACTTC CASRTGQETQYF
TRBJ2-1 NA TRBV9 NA TGTGCCAGCAGCGGATCTAGTATTCGGGGCAATGAGCAGTTCTTC CASSGSSIRGNEQFF